Following are 15 T cell receptor beta chains from one sample sequenced in a study of T cell repertoires in cytomegalovirus infection. MiXCR, run by TCRdb on the reads, gives a single entry per CDR3 protein. This table holds about 740,000 distinct CDR3 sequences, approximately 40% found once. Material: PBMCs. These receptor sequences come from a human donor in good health (CMV status not recorded). Some clones in this sample may be carry-over from other donors' samples.

The chain carries TRBV29-1 and TRBJ2-3, with 8 positions matching TRBD1. V was pared by 6 bases and J by 1 base, with 9 bases of the junction left unmatched. CDR1 and CDR2 from the germline V gene are SQVTM and ANQGSEA. The CDR3 sequence is 15 residues long. The CDR3 DNA reads as TGCAGCGTGGCCCGACAGGGGAAAGGCACAGATACGCAGTATTTT. Its translation is CSVARQGKGTDTQYF.

A few counts support this clonotype. The CDR3 coding sequence is TGTGCCAGCAGTGAAGGTCCGGGGAGCGGGATCTCCACAGATACGCAGTATTTT. Encoded protein: CASSEGPGSGISTDTQYF. The chain combines TRBV6-1 with TRBJ2-3; the match to TRBD2 covers 7 bases. The J segment lost 2 bases and the V segment lost 1 base, leaving 12 bases of the junction unmatched. This CDR3 is 18 amino acids long. Germline V gives CDR1 MNHNS, CDR2 SASEGT.

The V and J genes are TRBV20-1 and TRBJ1-2, with D tentatively TRBD1 (5 bases). The germline CDR1 and CDR2 sequences are DFQATT and SNEGSKA (reference sequence). V was shortened by 0 bases and J by 3 bases, with 8 bases between the two germline ends. The CDR3 spans 13 residues. CDR3 region: CSARDFRDYGYTF. CDR3 nucleotides: TGCAGTGCTAGAGATTTCAGGGACTATGGCTACACCTTC.

The chain is built from TRBV5-1 and TRBJ1-1; D is unclear. Trimming left V 0 bases short and J 3 bases short, with 9 bases between. In germline, CDR1 is SGHRS, CDR2 YFSETQ. The length of the CDR3 is 14 residues. CDR3 sequence (DNA): TGCGCCAGCAGCTTGGGTAATGGTGACACTGAAGCTTTCTTT. Amino acids: CASSLGNGDTEAFF.

This clonotype was recorded a few times. The chain links TRBV27 to TRBJ2-7; D call uncertain. Germline lookup yields CDR1 MNHEY and CDR2 SMNVEV (reference sequence). This CDR3 region has 15 residues. Trimming took 2 bases from V and 0 from J, leaving 11 bases between them. This CDR3 is CASSLEPHGSYEQYF. Written as DNA, the CDR3 is TGTGCCAGCAGTTTAGAACCACACGGCTCCTACGAGCAGTACTTC.

This clonotype appeared many times. CDR3: CASSDYYEQYF. The DNA of the CDR3 is TGTGCCAGCAGCGACTACTACGAGCAGTACTTC. The chain employs TRBV7-9 and TRBJ2-7; D is possibly TRBD2 (5 bases). The CDR3 is made up of 11 amino acids. Trimming took 5 bases from V and 3 from J, leaving 5 bases between them. The germline V gene encodes CDR1 SEHNR and CDR2 FQNEAQ (reference sequence).

The CDR3 here is CASSQGPGRGGLSYEQYF. For the CDR3, the DNA is TGCGCCAGCAGCCAAGGGCCAGGACGGGGGGGACTCTCCTACGAGCAGTACTTC. The chain combines TRBV4-1 with TRBJ2-7, with 8 bases identical to TRBD2. V shed 1 base, J shed 0 bases, and the junction held 11 bases outside the gene matches. Germline V gene sequence: CDR1 MGHRA, CDR2 YSYEKL. The CDR3 is 18 amino acids.

The V call is TRBV20-1, the J call TRBJ2-3; TRBD2 matches at 9 bases. The ends lost 7 bases at V and 4 bases at J; junction bases unmatched: 15. Germline V lookup: CDR1 DFQATT, CDR2 SNEGSKA (reference sequence). CDR3 length equals 16 residues. This chain's CDR3 is CSGTSTERGAPDTQYF. CDR3 DNA sequence: TGCAGTGGCACGTCCACCGAGCGGGGGGCCCCAGATACGCAGTATTTT.

There are a few counts of this clonotype. V gene TRBV6-2 or TRBV6-3 combines with J gene TRBJ2-1, with 7 nucleotides matching TRBD1. CDR1 and CDR2 (germline): MNHEY, SVGEGT. Trimming took 6 bases from V and 0 from J; bases not matched to a gene: 17. The CDR3 is 19 residues long. Written as DNA, the CDR3 is TGTGCCAGCAGGGCAGACAGGGACGCATACCAGAGCTCCTACAATGAGCAGTTCTTC. Its protein is CASRADRDAYQSSYNEQFF.

The chain joins TRBV10-3 to TRBJ1-4; D remains ambiguous. Trimming removed 9 bases at V and 0 bases at J, with 8 bases between. This CDR3 contains 13 residues. Germline CDR1 ENHRY, CDR2 SYGVKD. CDR3 nucleotides: TGTGCCATTAAGCCTACAACTAATGAAAAACTGTTTTTT. This codes for CAIKPTTNEKLFF.

The chain links TRBV5-4 to TRBJ2-7; D is possibly TRBD1 (5 bases). Germline V gene sequence: CDR1 SGHNT, CDR2 YYREEE (reference sequence). Trimming cost V 4 bases and J 0 bases, with 14 bases left between them. CDR3 length equals 15 residues. CDR3 sequence reads: CASSRDRPSSYEQYF. CDR3 nucleotide sequence: TGTGCCAGCAGCCGCGACAGACCGAGCTCCTACGAGCAGTACTTC. Drawing the rest from reference TRBV5-4 and TRBJ2-7, the complete variable domain is ETGVTQSPTHLIKTRGQQVTLRCSSQSGHNTVSWYQQALGQGPQFIFQYYREEENGRGNFPPRFSGLQFPNYSSELNVNALELDDSALYLCASSRDRPSSYEQYFGPGTRLTVT.

The chain has TRBV6-8 and TRBJ1-1, with D unresolved. V was trimmed by 5 bases and J by 0 bases, leaving 10 bases between them. Germline V gene data show CDR1 as MNHGY and CDR2 as SAAAGT. The length of the CDR3 is 14 residues. The CDR3 DNA follows: TGTGCCAGCAGTATCCCAGGAGTGAACACTGAAGCTTTCTTT. Translated: CASSIPGVNTEAFF.

This clonotype was detected only a few times. This chain connects TRBV7-6 to TRBJ2-7; 9 positions agree with TRBD1. V lost 5 bases to trimming and J lost 6 bases; unmatched junction nucleotides: 23. This CDR3 contains 19 residues. Germline assignment: CDR1 SGHVS and CDR2 FNYEAQ. The DNA of the CDR3 is TGTGCCAGCAGCCCCACTTTGGGACAGGGCCCAACCAAACCTCCCGAGCAGTACTTC. Translation: CASSPTLGQGPTKPPEQYF.

The genes are TRBV20-1 and TRBJ2-7; D might be TRBD2 (5 bases). Between the trimmed V and J ends, which lost 3 bases and 9 bases, there was a span of 21 bases. This CDR3 spans 14 amino acids. CDR1 is DFQATT, CDR2 SNEGSKA, per germline (reference sequence). The CDR3 DNA reads TGCAGTGCTAGGGAGGTTCCTCTCGGTTTAGGGCAGTACTTC. It encodes CSAREVPLGLGQYF.

V gene TRBV5-6 combines with J gene TRBJ2-7, with D perhaps matching TRBD2 (5 bases). Germline CDR1 is SGHDT and CDR2 is YYEEEE. This CDR3 contains 14 residues. Deletions cut 3 bases from V and 6 bases from J, with 16 bases between. CDR3 nucleotide sequence: TGTGCCAGCAGCTCGAAGGACTGGAGCGCCGAGCAGTACTTC. This gives the protein CASSSKDWSAEQYF.